Below, 23 T cell receptor beta chains from the same sample are listed, as sequenced in a study of neurological immune-mediated disorders. TCRdb reanalysed the 5' RACE reads using MiXCR and keeps one entry per CDR3 protein. Here the sample spans 50,000 to 55,000 distinct CDR3 sequences, over 3.5% being singletons. The sample consisted of PBMCs. The receptors originated from a man aged 55 to 70 with multiple sclerosis.

This clonotype was picked up many times. This sequence joins TRBV10-3 and TRBJ2-3; TRBD1 aligns across 10 bases. This CDR3 spans 16 amino acids. In germline, CDR1 is ENHRY, CDR2 SYGVKD. The V gene end was trimmed by 4 bases and the J gene end by 3 bases; junction bases not matched to a gene: 7. The CDR3 coding sequence is TGTGCCATCAGTGGATCCGGGACAGGGGAAACAGATACGCAGTATTTT. Translated, it gives CAISGSGTGETDTQYF.

There are many counts of this clonotype. The CDR3 sequence: CASSVGQTDTQYF. CDR3 bases: TGCGCCAGCAGCGTTGGACAGACAGATACGCAGTATTTT. The gene calls are TRBV5-1 and TRBJ2-3; a possible D gene is TRBD1 (6 bases). CDR1 SGHRS and CDR2 YFSETQ come from the germline V gene. This CDR3 has 13 residues. V was trimmed by 4 bases and J by 3 bases, leaving 9 bases between them.

Many counts were recorded for this clonotype. The chain has TRBV28 and TRBJ1-1; D unclear. Trimming removed 5 bases at V and 7 bases at J, with 11 bases between. CDR3 length: 12 residues. Looked up from germline, CDR1 is MDHEN and CDR2 is SYDVKM. CDR3 residues: CASSRVGGEAFF. CDR3 sequence (DNA): TGTGCCAGCAGTAGGGTAGGTGGTGAAGCTTTCTTT.

This clonotype was found many times. The rearrangement links TRBV20-1 to TRBJ1-2; weak D call: TRBD1 (6 bases). CDR1 is DFQATT, CDR2 SNEGSKA, per germline (reference sequence). V dropped 5 bases and J dropped 2 bases, with 12 bases sitting between them. There are 13 residues in the CDR3. The CDR3 region has the DNA TGCAGTGCTCCCACAGGGCAAAACTATGGCTACACCTTC. As protein: CSAPTGQNYGYTF.

This clonotype was observed many times. This chain connects TRBV7-8 to TRBJ2-2; 14 positions match TRBD2. Germline trimming cut 5 bases from V and 3 bases from J; bases unmatched to any gene: 2. Germline CDR1 reads SGHVS; CDR2 reads FQNEAQ. This CDR3 region has 16 residues. The DNA of the CDR3 is TGTGCCAGCAGCAAGGGACTAGCGGGAGACACCGGGGAGCTGTTTTTT. Residues: CASSKGLAGDTGELFF.

The chain carries TRBV5-1 and TRBJ2-2; D is ambiguous. CDR1 is SGHRS, CDR2 YFSETQ, per germline. CDR3 length: 16 residues. The V gene lost 4 bases and the J gene lost 6 bases, with 19 bases spanning the gap. In DNA, the CDR3 is TGCGCCAGCAGCCCATTCGGGCCAGAAACGGCCGGGGAGCTGTTTTTT. Its translation: CASSPFGPETAGELFF.

This clonotype was recorded many times. The chain uses TRBV3-1 and TRBJ1-1, with D possibly TRBD1 on 5 matching bases. V shed 2 bases and J shed 4 bases, with 5 bases lying between them. The CDR3 length is 12 residues. Per the germline V gene, CDR1 is LGHDT and CDR2 is YNNKEL (reference sequence). As DNA, the CDR3 is TGTGCCAGCAGCCAACAGGGCACTGAAGCTTTCTTT. Its translation: CASSQQGTEAFF. Filled out from reference TRBV3-1 and TRBJ1-1, the complete variable domain reads DTAVSQTPKYLVTQMGNDKSIKCEQNLGHDTMYWYKQDSKKFLKIMFSYNNKELIINETVPNRFSPKSPDKAHLNLHINSLELGDSAVYFCASSQQGTEAFFGQGTRLTVV.

The chain combines TRBV5-1 with TRBJ1-1; D uncertain. The germline gives CDR1 SGHRS, CDR2 YFSETQ. The ends were cut back, 0 bases at V and 0 bases at J, with 9 bases in the middle. The CDR3 runs to 15 residues. The DNA of the CDR3 is TGCGCCAGCAGCTTGGGGCCGGGTGTGAACACTGAAGCTTTCTTT. The encoded protein is CASSLGPGVNTEAFF.

There are many counts of this clonotype. V is TRBV18 and J is TRBJ2-3; D may be TRBD1 (7 bases). This CDR3 contains 17 residues. Trimming cost V 6 bases and J 3 bases, with 22 bases left between them. In germline, CDR1 is KGHSH, CDR2 LQKENI. As DNA, the CDR3 is TGTGCCAGCTCTCTGAATCGGCCAGGGGGGATAACAGATACGCAGTATTTT. Protein: CASSLNRPGGITDTQYF.

This clonotype was seen repeatedly, ten times or more. The CDR3 protein is CSANNPRVRADTQYF. The CDR3 DNA sequence: TGCAGTGCGAACAATCCGAGGGTTAGGGCAGATACGCAGTATTTT. The rearrangement uses TRBV20-1 and TRBJ2-3; possible D gene TRBD2, 5 bases. The V and J ends lost 6 bases and 4 bases respectively, with 20 bases between them. CDR1 and CDR2 from the germline V gene are DFQATT and SNEGSKA (reference sequence). This CDR3 is built from 15 residues.

This clonotype was counted at least ten times. The chain uses TRBV5-1 and TRBJ2-3; 7 bases fit TRBD2. V shed 6 bases, J shed 1 base, and the junction held 8 bases outside the gene matches. CDR1 and CDR2 from the germline V gene are SGHRS and YFSETQ. This CDR3 contains 15 residues. CDR3 nucleotide sequence: TGCGCCAGCAACCGACTAGCAGGAGGCACAGATACGCAGTATTTT. It translates to CASNRLAGGTDTQYF.

This clonotype was recorded a few times. A much larger clone is a single base away; this may be a read error. The gene calls are TRBV20-1 and TRBJ1-6; 9 nucleotides align to TRBD1. CDR1 is DFQATT and CDR2 is SNEGSKA in the germline V gene (reference sequence). There are 14 residues in the CDR3. CDR3 region: CSAYGQGNNSHLHF. The CDR3 DNA sequence: TGCAGTGCTTACGGACAGGGGAATAATTCACACCTCCACTTT.

At least ten counts were recorded for this clonotype. The chain joins TRBV7-9 to TRBJ2-7, with TRBD2 as a possible D gene (5 bases). Germline V lookup: CDR1 SEHNR, CDR2 FQNEAQ (reference sequence). The CDR3 consists of 15 residues. V lost 7 bases, J lost 3 bases, and 19 bases lay in between. The CDR3 nucleotides read TGTGCCAGCACCCCGATGGCGAGCGGAAACTACGAGCAGTACTTC. This translates into CASTPMASGNYEQYF.

This clonotype has ten or more counts. The V and J genes are TRBV29-1 and TRBJ1-1; D is ambiguous. V was trimmed by 3 bases and J by 4 bases, leaving 15 bases between them. CDR1 and CDR2 (germline): SQVTM, ANQGSEA. This CDR3 is built from 14 residues. The DNA of the CDR3 is TGCAGCGTTGACGAGTGGGCGTGGAGCACTGAAGCTTTCTTT. Its translation: CSVDEWAWSTEAFF.

This clonotype has at least ten counts. The chain is built from TRBV3-1 and TRBJ1-2; no reliable D call. The CDR3 consists of 15 residues. V gave up 4 bases and J gave up 4 bases, with 16 bases separating them. CDR1 and CDR2 (germline): LGHDT, YNNKEL (reference sequence). The CDR3: CASSLATRRGYGYTF. The CDR3 nucleotides are TGTGCCAGCAGCCTTGCGACCCGGCGGGGCTATGGCTACACCTTC.

This clonotype has a count of ten or more. This sequence joins TRBV10-3 and TRBJ2-3, with 15 bases lining up with TRBD2. This CDR3 is 20 amino acids long. Unmatched junction bases numbered 18, after V lost 7 bases and J lost 4 bases. CDR1 and CDR2 from the germline V gene are ENHRY and SYGVKD. This CDR3 reads CAIKPGQGRTSGRAADTQYF. The DNA of the CDR3 is TGTGCCATCAAACCGGGACAGGGAAGGACTAGCGGGAGGGCCGCAGATACGCAGTATTTT.

The table lists this clonotype with many counts. The chain links TRBV20-1 to TRBJ2-3; 13 nucleotides align to TRBD2. The CDR3 is 17 amino acids. Losses at the gene ends were 6 bases for V and 5 bases for J; bases not matched to a gene: 14. Germline V gene lookup returns CDR1 DFQATT and CDR2 SNEGSKA (reference sequence). CDR3 loop: CSADGLAGDRGKDTQYF. CDR3 DNA: TGCAGTGCCGACGGACTAGCGGGGGACAGGGGTAAAGATACGCAGTATTTT.

This clonotype was seen ten or more times. The chain combines TRBV20-1 with TRBJ1-5; the match to TRBD1 covers 9 bases. The CDR3 is 15 amino acids. V shed 5 bases and J 6 bases; nucleotides not matched to a gene: 11. CDR1 is DFQATT, CDR2 SNEGSKA, per germline (reference sequence). This chain's CDR3 is CSARPKLTGGQPQHF. As DNA, the CDR3 is TGCAGTGCTCGACCCAAATTGACAGGGGGTCAGCCCCAGCATTTT.

This clonotype occurred many times. The chain joins TRBV5-1 to TRBJ2-7, with D perhaps TRBD1 (8 bases). This CDR3 region has 14 residues. The germline V gene has CDR1 SGHRS and CDR2 YFSETQ. Deletions cut 2 bases from V and 2 bases from J, with 11 bases between. CDR3 amino acids: CASSFTGGAYEQYF. The CDR3 DNA is TGCGCCAGCAGCTTTACAGGGGGGGCCTACGAGCAGTACTTC.

This clonotype has ten or more counts. The chain carries TRBV19 and TRBJ2-3, with 7 bases fitting TRBD2. Looked up from germline, CDR1 is LNHDA and CDR2 is SQIVND (reference sequence). Trimming took 5 bases from V and 7 from J; bases not matched to a gene: 15. The CDR3 covers 16 residues. CDR3: CASSVSGTGYTNTQYF. The CDR3 DNA sequence: TGTGCCAGTAGTGTGAGCGGGACGGGGTACACGAATACGCAGTATTTT.

This clonotype showed up many times. At one end the junction does not follow the germline gene, possibly because of a read error. The chain employs TRBV20-1 and TRBJ2-1; tentatively, D is TRBD1 (6 bases). Looked up from germline, CDR1 is DFQATT and CDR2 is SNEGSKA (reference sequence). CDR3 length: 14 residues. CDR3 DNA: TGCAGTGCCAGAGGGGGACCCTCCTACAATGAGCAGTTCTTC. Its protein is CSARGGPSYNEQFF.

This clonotype was detected many times. This sequence joins TRBV20-1 and TRBJ1-5; D is uncertain. The germline gives CDR1 DFQATT, CDR2 SNEGSKA (reference sequence). V shed 0 bases and J shed 0 bases, with 18 bases lying between them. The CDR3 is 18 residues long. CDR3 region: CSARDSDRTASSNQPQHF. Here the CDR3 DNA reads TGCAGTGCTAGAGATAGTGATCGGACGGCTAGTAGCAATCAGCCCCAGCATTTT.

There are many counts of this clonotype. V is TRBV15 and J is TRBJ1-5; a weak D match, TRBD1 (6 bases). CDR3 length equals 13 residues. CDR1 and CDR2 (germline): LNHNV, YYDKDF (reference sequence). The V end was cut by 2 bases, the J end by 4 bases, with 6 bases between. In nucleotides, the CDR3 is TGTGCCACCAGCAGACAGGGGAATCAGCCCCAGCATTTT. Encoded protein: CATSRQGNQPQHF.